These 24 T cell receptor beta chains share one sample of origin, sequenced in a study of blood T cell repertoires in COVID-19 (dated by TCRdb to about 2020). The library relied on the immunoSEQ multiplex PCR assay. In its TCRdb copy, this immuneACCESS table keeps in-frame sequences only and misses some clones. Where compared with another copy, unresolved V genes explain less than half of these, and the others have no known cause. The sample records about 280,000 clones, about 90% of which are singletons. The top ten clonotypes cover approximately 2% of the sample. The specimen sequenced was peripheral blood. These receptors all come from a woman aged 30 to 39 who had recovered from COVID-19.

This chain uses TRBV2 with TRBJ1-1, with D tentatively TRBD1 (5 bases). The CDR3 contains 13 residues. Trimming shortened V by 5 bases and J by 4 bases, and 11 bases separated the two germline ends. CDR1 is SNHLY, CDR2 FYNNEI, per germline. CDR3: CASSYRSGTEAFF. The CDR3 DNA follows: TGTGCCAGCAGTTACAGGTCCGGCACTGAAGCTTTCTTT.

V and J are TRBV6-1 and TRBJ1-2, with TRBD1 identical over 8 bases. In germline, CDR1 is MNHNS, CDR2 SASEGT. V trimming: 5 bases; J trimming: 6 bases; junction bases outside the gene matches: 5. CDR3 length: 13 residues. As DNA, the CDR3 is TGTGCCAGCAGTCCGGACAGGGATGATGGCTACACCTTC. Its translation is CASSPDRDDGYTF.

This rearrangement joins TRBV7-6 to TRBJ2-1, with 8 nucleotides matching TRBD2. V shed 4 bases, J shed 4 bases, and the junction held 9 bases outside the gene matches. This CDR3 region has 16 residues. CDR1 is SGHVS, CDR2 FNYEAQ, per germline. The CDR3 sequence is CASSSRGGGSYNEQFF. The CDR3 coding sequence is TGTGCCAGCAGCTCCCGAGGCGGGGGGTCATACAATGAGCAGTTCTTC. Filled out from reference TRBV7-6 and TRBJ2-1, the complete variable domain reads GAGVSQSPRYKVTKRGQDVALRCDPISGHVSLYWYRQALGQGPEFLTYFNYEAQQDKSGLPNDRFSAERPEGSISTLTIQRTEQRDSAMYRCASSSRGGGSYNEQFFGPGTRLTVL.

A few counts support this clone. This chain links TRBV29-1 with TRBJ1-1, with D perhaps matching TRBD1 (5 bases). V was trimmed by 6 bases and J by 0 bases, leaving 11 bases between them. The CDR3 covers 13 residues. CDR1 is SQVTM, CDR2 ANQGSEA, per germline. The CDR3 DNA follows: TGCAGCGTGTCTGGACAAGTGAACACTGAAGCTTTCTTT. The encoded protein is CSVSGQVNTEAFF.

This chain joins TRBV3-1 (or the pseudogene TRBV3-2) and TRBJ2-3; D is undetermined. CDR1 is LGHDT, CDR2 YNNKEL, per germline (reference sequence). Trimming took off 0 bases at V and 3 bases at J, with 10 bases between the two ends. The CDR3 has 15 amino acids. CDR3 sequence reads: CASSQEARPTDTQYF. The CDR3 DNA sequence: TGTGCCAGCAGCCAAGAAGCGAGACCAACAGATACGCAGTATTTT.

The chain recombines TRBV19 with TRBJ2-2, with a weak D call TRBD2 (6 bases). Germline values: CDR1 LNHDA, CDR2 SQIVND (reference sequence). V was trimmed by 8 bases and J by 2 bases, leaving 21 bases between them. The CDR3 extends over 17 amino acids. CDR3 sequence: CASYTGTSGLNTGELFF. DNA for the CDR3: TGTGCCAGTTATACCGGGACTTCGGGCCTAAACACCGGGGAGCTGTTTTTT.

The chain couples TRBV6-5 to TRBJ1-1; 8 bases line up with TRBD1. The V and J ends lost 5 bases and 3 bases, in that order; junction bases with no gene match: 8. The germline V gene encodes CDR1 MNHEY and CDR2 SVGAGI. This CDR3 spans 15 amino acids. The CDR3 nucleotides read TGTGCCAGCAGTCGGACAGGGACGTGGGACACTGAAGCTTTCTTT. Amino acid sequence: CASSRTGTWDTEAFF.

This chain uses TRBV3-1 (or the pseudogene TRBV3-2) with TRBJ1-1; D is perhaps TRBD1 (5 bases). Germline CDR1 and CDR2: LGHDT and YNNKEL (reference sequence). The V gene lost 2 bases and the J gene lost 8 bases, with 27 bases spanning the gap. The CDR3 loop spans 18 amino acids. CDR3 sequence: CASSQLGGGATMRGEAFF. Here the CDR3 DNA reads TGTGCCAGCAGCCAACTGGGAGGAGGGGCAACGATGAGGGGAGAAGCTTTCTTT.

The chain has TRBV23-1 and TRBJ2-3, with 7 nucleotides matching TRBD2. Being an ORF, TRBV23-1 has a function that is uncertain. This CDR3 spans 16 amino acids. V lost 4 bases to trimming and J lost 2 bases; unmatched junction nucleotides: 9. DNA for the CDR3: TGCGCCAGCAGTCTACACCGGCTAGCGGACACAGATACGCAGTATTTT. This encodes CASSLHRLADTDTQYF.

J is TRBJ2-3 and V is TRBV28, with D uncertain. The V gene lost 6 bases and the J gene lost 5 bases, with 6 bases spanning the gap. The germline V gene encodes CDR1 MDHEN and CDR2 SYDVKM. The CDR3 extends over 11 amino acids. In nucleotides, the CDR3 is TGTGCCAGCAGCCCTTTAGATACGCAGTATTTT. This translates into CASSPLDTQYF.

The V gene is TRBV28, the J gene TRBJ2-3, with TRBD2 as a possible D gene (6 bases). V dropped 2 bases and J dropped 2 bases, with 8 bases sitting between them. Per germline, CDR1 MDHEN and CDR2 SYDVKM. The CDR3 loop spans 14 amino acids. In nucleotides, the CDR3 is TGTGCCAGCAGTTTAAGCGGGTACACAGATACGCAGTATTTT. Its translation: CASSLSGYTDTQYF.

The rearrangement uses TRBV7-8 and TRBJ1-4; no clear D gene. The ends were cut back, 2 bases at V and 5 bases at J, with 12 bases in the middle. Germline V gene data show CDR1 as SGHVS and CDR2 as FQNEAQ. This CDR3 comprises 15 residues. CDR3 sequence: CASSLRHPRNEKLFF. The CDR3 DNA follows: TGTGCCAGCAGCTTAAGACACCCAAGAAATGAAAAACTGTTTTTT.

This clone was recorded once. J is TRBJ1-1 and V is TRBV4-1, with D possibly matching TRBD1 (5 bases). CDR1 is MGHRA and CDR2 is YSYEKL in the germline V gene. The CDR3 spans 14 residues. V shed 4 bases and J shed 1 base, with 10 bases lying between them. CDR3 loop: CASSLLGQNTEAFF. CDR3 bases: TGCGCCAGCAGCCTCCTAGGACAGAACACTGAAGCTTTCTTT.

This chain uses TRBV11-3 with TRBJ2-1; 7 positions agree with TRBD2. This CDR3 spans 16 amino acids. CDR1 SGHNT and CDR2 YENEEA come from the germline V gene. J lost 0 bases, V lost 5 bases, and 7 bases had no gene match. This CDR3 reads CASSLKRGGSYNEQFF. DNA of the CDR3: TGTGCCAGCAGCCTTAAGCGGGGCGGCTCCTACAATGAGCAGTTCTTC. Using reference TRBV11-3 and TRBJ2-1 for the parts outside the CDR3, the full variable domain is EAGVVQSPRYKIIEKKQPVAFWCNPISGHNTLYWYLQNLGQGPELLIRYENEEAVDDSQLPKDRFSAERLKGVDSTLKIQPAELGDSAVYLCASSLKRGGSYNEQFFGPGTRLTVL.

The chain links TRBV5-4 to TRBJ1-4, with 7 bases that match TRBD1. The germline V gene has CDR1 SGHNT and CDR2 YYREEE (reference sequence). V lost 4 bases to trimming and J lost 5 bases; unmatched junction nucleotides: 8. This CDR3 is built from 15 residues. CDR3 residues: CASSADRDRNEKLFF. DNA of the CDR3: TGTGCCAGCAGCGCCGACCGGGACAGAAATGAAAAACTGTTTTTT.

The chain joins TRBV10-3 to TRBJ1-1, with a weak D call TRBD1 (5 bases). The CDR3 totals 11 residues. The germline gives CDR1 ENHRY, CDR2 SYGVKD. The V end lost 5 bases, the J end lost 4 bases, and 5 bases lay between the germline ends. CDR3 loop: CAISRGTEAFF. The DNA of the CDR3 is TGTGCCATCAGTAGGGGCACTGAAGCTTTCTTT.

This clone was counted a few times. The CDR3 nucleotides are TGTGCCAGCAGCTTACCCTACCCCATGGAAGAGACCCAGTACTTC. It is translated as CASSLPYPMEETQYF. The chain uses TRBV7-8 and TRBJ2-5; D gene ambiguous. Germline loops: CDR1 SGHVS, CDR2 FQNEAQ. The CDR3 is 15 amino acids. Between the trimmed V and J ends, which lost 2 bases and 3 bases, there was a span of 13 bases.

J is TRBJ2-5 and V is TRBV18, with D perhaps TRBD1 (6 bases). The CDR3 has 13 residues. The ends were cut back, 4 bases at V and 2 bases at J, with 8 bases in the middle. Germline-derived CDR1 and CDR2 are KGHSH and LQKENI. The CDR3 DNA sequence: TGTGCCAGCTCACTCGGACAGCAAGAGACCCAGTACTTC. Translation gives CASSLGQQETQYF.

This clone has a handful of counts. The V and J genes are TRBV23-1 and TRBJ1-5, with 8 bases that match TRBD1. TRBV23-1 is filed as an ORF, its function uncertain. Unmatched junction bases numbered 7, after V lost 4 bases and J lost 2 bases. CDR3 length: 16 residues. CDR3 nucleotide sequence: TGCGCCAGCAGTCCCCCGGACAGGGTAGGCAATCAGCCCCAGCATTTT. This translates into CASSPPDRVGNQPQHF.

The chain links TRBV9 to TRBJ1-2, with TRBD1 identical over 7 bases. J was trimmed by 4 bases and V by 4 bases; bases with no gene match: 4. The CDR3 is 13 residues long. The germline CDR1 and CDR2 sequences are SGDLS and YYNGEE. This CDR3 is CASSLGTAYGYTF. The CDR3 nucleotides read TGTGCCAGCAGCCTCGGGACAGCCTATGGCTACACCTTC.

The gene calls are TRBV9 and TRBJ2-6; D is undetermined. Germline V gene lookup returns CDR1 SGDLS and CDR2 YYNGEE. This CDR3 comprises 17 residues. V was pared by 4 bases and J by 0 bases, with 14 bases between. The CDR3: CASSPSGPNSGANVLTF. Written as DNA, the CDR3 is TGTGCCAGCAGCCCAAGTGGGCCTAACTCTGGGGCCAACGTCCTGACTTTC.

This chain joins TRBV5-1 and TRBJ2-1; possibly TRBD2 for D (7 bases). The CDR3 loop spans 17 amino acids. Per germline, CDR1 SGHRS and CDR2 YFSETQ. Deletions cut 3 bases from V and 0 bases from J, with 16 bases between. CDR3: CASSSAGAGSSYNEQFF. Here the CDR3 DNA reads TGCGCCAGCAGCTCGGCGGGGGCGGGAAGCTCCTACAATGAGCAGTTCTTC.

The chain is built from TRBV27 and TRBJ2-1, with D possibly being TRBD1 (6 bases). Germline-derived CDR1 and CDR2 are MNHEY and SMNVEV (reference sequence). V dropped 6 bases and J dropped 9 bases, with 12 bases sitting between them. This CDR3 region has 12 residues. This CDR3 is CASRGQGSEQFF. The CDR3 DNA reads TGTGCCAGCAGGGGCCAGGGGAGTGAGCAGTTCTTC.

CDR3: CSVATSSYEQYF. CDR3 nucleotides: TGCAGCGTTGCAACCAGCTCCTACGAGCAGTACTTC. The V gene is TRBV29-1, the J gene TRBJ2-7; D is uncertain. With 4 bases removed from V and 0 bases from J, the gap between germline ends came to 7 bases. Per the germline V gene, CDR1 is SQVTM and CDR2 is ANQGSEA. The CDR3 extends over 12 amino acids.